Listed here is a single T cell receptor (beta chain). J gave up 0 bases and V 0 bases, and 3 bases lay outside the gene matches. Germline V lookup: CDR1 MNHNY, CDR2 SVGAGI (reference sequence). The CDR3 extends over 16 amino acids. The method was immunoSEQ multiplex PCR; TCRdb's version includes in-frame clones alone and lacks a portion of them. The data contain about 20,000 clones, 80% to 90% of them singletons. Stated treatment: randomized to nivolumab then ipilimumab (arm A) or the reverse (arm B). Sorted cells were live CD3+CD8+, lacking CD19 and CD56, from PBMCs. These data are taken from a study of sequential checkpoint blockade in melanoma. Study summary: First-line arms were nivolumab then ipilimumab, or the reverse, randomized 1:1. After both sequences, patients received maintenance nivolumab.

Specimen: CD8+ T cells sorted from blood (inferred from file names), collected from a patient given nivolumab and ipilimumab in sequence. The genes are TRBV6-6 and TRBJ1-2; 8 nucleotides match TRBD1. This clonotype was obtained from a human donor with melanoma. CDR3 coding DNA: TGTGCCAGCAGTTACTCGACGACAGGGGCTAACTATGGCTACACCTTC. Its translation: CASSYSTTGANYGYTF.